The T cell receptor beta chain described here comes from a study of naive and memory T cell subsets. The SP2 primer and nested alpha and beta constant region primers amplified ligated cDNA in four rounds. TCRdb called the 5' RACE reads again in MiXCR, with one record for every CDR3 protein. The repertoire holds more than 50,000 distinct CDR3 sequences, 8% seen once, with about a fifth in the top ten. This clonotype was picked up a small number of times. Losses at the gene ends were 0 bases for V and 2 bases for J; bases not matched to a gene: 4. The germline CDR1 and CDR2 sequences are LGHDT and YNNKEL (reference sequence). This CDR3 has 16 amino acids. The library had UMIs added by 3' ligation of an oligonucleotide to TCR cDNA.

This chain uses TRBV3-1 with TRBJ1-5, with TRBD1 matching 7 bases. This clonotype originated in a female donor in good health. CDR3 DNA: TGTGCCAGCAGCCAAGATCGGACAGGCGGCAATCAGCCCCAGCATTTT. Protein product: CASSQDRTGGNQPQHF.